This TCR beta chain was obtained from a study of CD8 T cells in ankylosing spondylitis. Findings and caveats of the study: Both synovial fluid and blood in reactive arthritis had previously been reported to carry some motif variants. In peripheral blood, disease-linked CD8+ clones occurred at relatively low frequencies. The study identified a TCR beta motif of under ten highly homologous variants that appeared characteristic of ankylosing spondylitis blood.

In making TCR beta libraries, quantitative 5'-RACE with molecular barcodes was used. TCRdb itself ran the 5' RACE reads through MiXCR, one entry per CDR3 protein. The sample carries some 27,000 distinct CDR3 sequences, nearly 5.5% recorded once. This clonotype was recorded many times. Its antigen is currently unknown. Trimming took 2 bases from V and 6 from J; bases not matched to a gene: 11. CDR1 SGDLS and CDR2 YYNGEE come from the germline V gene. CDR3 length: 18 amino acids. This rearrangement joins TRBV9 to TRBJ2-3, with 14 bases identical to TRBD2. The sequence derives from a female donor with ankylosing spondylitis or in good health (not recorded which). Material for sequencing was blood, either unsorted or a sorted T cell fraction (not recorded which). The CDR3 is CASSVSPGTSGGGDTQYF. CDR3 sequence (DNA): TGTGCCAGCAGCGTGTCTCCGGGGACTAGCGGGGGAGGGGATACGCAGTATTTT.